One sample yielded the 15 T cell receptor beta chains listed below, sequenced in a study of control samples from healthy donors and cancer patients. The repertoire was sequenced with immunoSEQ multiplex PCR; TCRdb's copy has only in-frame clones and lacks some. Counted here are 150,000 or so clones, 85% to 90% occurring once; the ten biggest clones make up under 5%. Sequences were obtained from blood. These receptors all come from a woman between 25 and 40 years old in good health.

CDR3 protein: CASSPTLRTEAFF. Here the CDR3 DNA reads TGTGCCAGCAGCCCAACCCTCCGGACTGAAGCTTTCTTT. The chain is built from TRBV12-3 or TRBV12-4 and TRBJ1-1, with unresolved D. Trimming took 6 bases from V and 5 from J, leaving 13 bases between them. The CDR3 is made up of 13 amino acids.

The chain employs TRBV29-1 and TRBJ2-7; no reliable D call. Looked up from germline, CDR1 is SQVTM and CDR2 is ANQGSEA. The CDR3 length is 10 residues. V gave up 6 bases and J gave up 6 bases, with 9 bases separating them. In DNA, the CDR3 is TGCAGCGTCCTGAAAGGCGAGCAGTACTTC. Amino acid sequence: CSVLKGEQYF.

CDR3 residues: CASSPKVTASGANVLTF. The CDR3 nucleotides read TGTGCCAGCAGCCCCAAGGTGACGGCCTCTGGGGCCAACGTCCTGACTTTC. The chain uses TRBV7-6 and TRBJ2-6; no definite D call. From germline, CDR1 is SGHVS and CDR2 FNYEAQ. Deletions cut 5 bases from V and 0 bases from J, with 14 bases between. This CDR3 comprises 17 residues.

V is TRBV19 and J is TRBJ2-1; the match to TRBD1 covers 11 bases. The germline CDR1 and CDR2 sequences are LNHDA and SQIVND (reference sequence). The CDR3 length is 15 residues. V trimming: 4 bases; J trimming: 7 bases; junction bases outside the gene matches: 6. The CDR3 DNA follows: TGTGCCAGTAGTACCGGGACAGGGGGTTTAAATGAGCAGTTCTTC. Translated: CASSTGTGGLNEQFF.

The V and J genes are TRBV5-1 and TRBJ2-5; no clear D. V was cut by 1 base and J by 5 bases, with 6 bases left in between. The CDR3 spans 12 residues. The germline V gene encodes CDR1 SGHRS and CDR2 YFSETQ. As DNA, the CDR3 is TGCGCCAGCAGCTTGCCGGCGGAGACCCAGTACTTC. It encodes CASSLPAETQYF.

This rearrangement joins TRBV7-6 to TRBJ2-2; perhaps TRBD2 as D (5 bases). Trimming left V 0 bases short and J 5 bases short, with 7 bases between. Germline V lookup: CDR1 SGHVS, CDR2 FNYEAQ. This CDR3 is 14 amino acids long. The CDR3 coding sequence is TGTGCCAGCAGCTTAGCTCGGGAAACCGGGGAGCTGTTTTTT. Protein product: CASSLARETGELFF.

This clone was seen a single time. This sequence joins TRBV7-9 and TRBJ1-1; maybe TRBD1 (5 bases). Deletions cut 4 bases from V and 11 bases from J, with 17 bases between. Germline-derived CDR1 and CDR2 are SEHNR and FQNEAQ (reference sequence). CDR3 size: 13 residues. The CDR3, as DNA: TGTGCCAGCAGCTGGGGACGGGGCGGTGGGGCTTTCTTT. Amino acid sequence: CASSWGRGGGAFF.

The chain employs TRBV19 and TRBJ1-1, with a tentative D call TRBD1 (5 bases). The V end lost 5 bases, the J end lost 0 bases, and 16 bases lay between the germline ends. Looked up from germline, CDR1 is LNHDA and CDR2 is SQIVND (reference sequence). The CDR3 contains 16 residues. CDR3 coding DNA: TGTGCCAGTAGTGCCCGGGGGACCGCCTTGAACACTGAAGCTTTCTTT. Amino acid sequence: CASSARGTALNTEAFF.

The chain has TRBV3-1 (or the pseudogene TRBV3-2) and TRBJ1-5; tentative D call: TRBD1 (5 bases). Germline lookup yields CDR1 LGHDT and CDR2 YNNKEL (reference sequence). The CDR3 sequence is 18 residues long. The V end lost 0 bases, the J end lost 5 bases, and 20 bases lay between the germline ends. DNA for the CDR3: TGTGCCAGCAGCCAAGAACGGGGGGTTGGAGACGGGCATCAGCCCCAGCATTTT. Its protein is CASSQERGVGDGHQPQHF.

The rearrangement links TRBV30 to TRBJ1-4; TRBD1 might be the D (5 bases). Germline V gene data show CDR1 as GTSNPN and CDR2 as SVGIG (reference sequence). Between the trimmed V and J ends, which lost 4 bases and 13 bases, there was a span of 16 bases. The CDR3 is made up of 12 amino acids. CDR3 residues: CAWKGEGLGLFF. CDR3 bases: TGTGCCTGGAAAGGGGAGGGCCTGGGACTGTTTTTT.

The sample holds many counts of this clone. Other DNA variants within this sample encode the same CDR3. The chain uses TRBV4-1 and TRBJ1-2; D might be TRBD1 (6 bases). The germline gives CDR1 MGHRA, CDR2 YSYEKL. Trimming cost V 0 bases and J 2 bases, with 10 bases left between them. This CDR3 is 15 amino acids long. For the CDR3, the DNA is TGCGCCAGCAGCCAAGAAACAGGGAGCAACTATGGCTACACCTTC. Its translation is CASSQETGSNYGYTF.

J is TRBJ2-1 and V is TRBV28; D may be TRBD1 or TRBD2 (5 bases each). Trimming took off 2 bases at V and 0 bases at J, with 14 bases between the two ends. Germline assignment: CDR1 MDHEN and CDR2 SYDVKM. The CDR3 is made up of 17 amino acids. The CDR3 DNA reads TGTGCCAGCAGTTTAATTTTGAGGGGTAACTCCTACAATGAGCAGTTCTTC. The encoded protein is CASSLILRGNSYNEQFF.

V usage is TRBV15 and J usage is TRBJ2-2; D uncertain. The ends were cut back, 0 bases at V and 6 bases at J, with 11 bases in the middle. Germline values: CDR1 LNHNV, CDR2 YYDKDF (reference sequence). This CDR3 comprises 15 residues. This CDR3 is CATSRDPAAAGELFF. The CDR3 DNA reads TGTGCCACCAGCAGAGATCCTGCAGCCGCCGGGGAGCTGTTTTTT.

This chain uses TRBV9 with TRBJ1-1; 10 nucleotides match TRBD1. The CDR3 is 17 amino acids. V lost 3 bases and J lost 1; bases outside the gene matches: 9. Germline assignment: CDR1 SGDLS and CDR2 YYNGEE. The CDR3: CASSESRDRGRNTEAFF. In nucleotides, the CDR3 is TGTGCCAGCAGCGAAAGTAGGGACAGGGGCAGGAACACTGAAGCTTTCTTT.

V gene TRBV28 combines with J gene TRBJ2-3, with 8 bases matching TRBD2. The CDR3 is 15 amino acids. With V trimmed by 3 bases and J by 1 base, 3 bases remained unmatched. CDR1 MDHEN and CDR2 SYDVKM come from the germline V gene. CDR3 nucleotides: TGTGCCAGCAGTTTGGGGGGACTAGGCACAGATACGCAGTATTTT. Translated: CASSLGGLGTDTQYF.